Given below is one TCR beta chain in context. As yet, its antigen is unknown. The V segment lost 6 bases and the J segment 2 bases; nucleotides outside the gene matches: 9. Germline V lookup: CDR1 SQVTM, CDR2 ANQGSEA. The CDR3 has 15 residues. With 60 Vbeta and 13 Jbeta primers, the PCR was carried out. The table came from immunoSEQ multiplex PCR; TCRdb's copy has only in-frame clones and leaves some out. The data show 150,000 to 250,000 clones, 82% seen once. The data were obtained in a study of cytomegalovirus exposure and HLA in healthy donors. Study results and caveats: With high specificity and sensitivity, the classifier reportedly diagnosed cytomegalovirus status. The study put 160 or so TCR beta chains on its list as cytomegalovirus-associated.

This sequence joins TRBV29-1 and TRBJ2-1; 8 bases are a match to TRBD2. The material sequenced was PBMCs. This clonotype was sampled from a woman in her forties or fifties in good health and CMV-seropositive. The CDR3 region is CSVRSSGSAYNEQFF. The CDR3 nucleotides are TGCAGCGTCCGATCAAGCGGGAGTGCCTACAATGAGCAGTTCTTC.